The 5 T cell receptor beta chains given below trace back to one sample, sequenced in a study of blood T cells in healthy people across ages. Primers used in a second PCR of about 7 to 12 cycles were a sample-barcoded 5' primer and a J-beta primer mix. TCRdb recomputed calls from the 5' RACE reads with MiXCR, one row per CDR3 protein. The repertoire holds about 1,400,000 distinct CDR3 sequences, with roughly 40% as singletons. The sample taken for sequencing was blood. The receptors were gathered from a woman between 18 and 30 years old in good health.

This clonotype was found a few times. V gene TRBV20-1 combines with J gene TRBJ2-2, with 8 bases that match TRBD2. This CDR3 has 16 amino acids. The V gene's germline CDR1 is DFQATT and CDR2 SNEGSKA (reference sequence). V shed 6 bases, J shed 7 bases, and the junction held 16 bases outside the gene matches. The CDR3 region is CSAPAAGARRSGELFF. The CDR3 DNA reads TGCAGTGCCCCTGCAGCGGGGGCCCGACGGAGCGGGGAGCTGTTTTTT.

J is TRBJ1-1 and V is TRBV7-9; D not certain. Trimming took 5 bases from V and 8 from J, leaving 18 bases between them. CDR1 is SEHNR and CDR2 is FQNEAQ in the germline V gene (reference sequence). The CDR3 is made up of 14 amino acids. CDR3 region: CASSRSSTSLEAFF. The CDR3 DNA sequence: TGTGCCAGCAGCCGTTCATCGACGTCTCTGGAAGCTTTCTTT.

This clonotype came up a few times. V is TRBV5-1 and J is TRBJ1-1; no clear D gene. CDR1 and CDR2 (germline): SGHRS, YFSETQ. The V and J ends lost 3 bases and 3 bases respectively, with 15 bases between them. The CDR3 has 15 amino acids. CDR3 sequence: CASSSGSGMDTEAFF. The CDR3 coding sequence is TGCGCCAGCAGCTCTGGGTCGGGGATGGACACTGAAGCTTTCTTT.

The chain has TRBV12-3 or TRBV12-4 and TRBJ2-1; D is possibly TRBD2 (6 bases). V dropped 1 base and J dropped 5 bases, with 12 bases sitting between them. There are 15 residues in the CDR3. CDR3 nucleotide sequence: TGTGCCAGCAGTTTAGTACTAGCCCCCAACAATGAGCAGTTCTTC. It codes for CASSLVLAPNNEQFF.

This clonotype turned up a few times. This chain uses TRBV12-3 or TRBV12-4 with TRBJ2-7; D may match TRBD1 or TRBD2 (5 bases each). The CDR3 extends over 14 amino acids. V gave up 1 base and J gave up 6 bases, with 13 bases separating them. CDR3 protein: CASSLGTGDAEQYF. CDR3 DNA: TGTGCCAGCAGTTTAGGGACTGGGGACGCCGAGCAGTACTTC.